This T cell receptor (beta chain) emerged from a study of blood T cell repertoires in COVID-19. Study-level information: The study drew acute and convalescent COVID-19 samples from the United States, Italy and Spain. From T cells, B-cell-depleted T cells, or PBMCs came the material, which was cDNA or gDNA.

The authors' processing: Amplified reference gene primers provided the basis for estimating nucleated cell counts. Using immunoSEQ multiplex PCR, the repertoire was profiled, and TCRdb retains in-frame clones only, with some absent. D and trimming were read from the DNA, whereas the V and J calls and clone size are those reported in that table. The data hold some 240,000 clones, with 75% to 85% observed a single time. CDR1 is SGHVS, CDR2 FQNEAQ, per germline. There are 12 residues in the CDR3. In regard to this clone: One end of the junction does not line up with germline, which may come from a read error.

Sequenced sample: peripheral blood. The chain combines TRBV7-8 with TRBJ2-3; TRBD2 aligns across 10 bases. This TCR was sampled from a woman in her sixties with active or convalescent COVID-19. The CDR3 sequence: CASSLGGLARNF. CDR3 DNA: TGTGCCAGCAGCTTAGGGGGACTAGCGCGTAATTTT.